This TCR beta chain was profiled in a study of shared clonotypes between healthy human individuals. The CDR3 totals 15 residues. Germline CDR1 MGHDK, CDR2 SYGVNS. Trimming cost V 5 bases and J 8 bases, with 20 bases left between them. Sorted-subset replicate PCRs used roughly 220 ng DNA, 25,000 to 30,000 T cell genomes. Profiled with immunoSEQ multiplex PCR; TCRdb holds only in-frame clones, not every one. The sample consists of some 1.4 million clones, roughly 96% of them appearing once. A single count supports this clone. Healthy HIV-negative adults with no recent acute infections or vaccinations were recruited as donors. Memory CD4+ cells were the fraction left after CD45RA+ naive selection.

The TCR sequence derives from a man younger than 40 in good health. The V and J genes are TRBV25-1 and TRBJ2-3; D is perhaps TRBD1 (6 bases). The sequenced material came from naive CD4+ T cells sorted from blood. Subset noted: CD45RA+ positively selected. The CDR3 DNA reads as TGTGCCAGCAGTCAAGCAGGGGCGCAGGTCGTTACGCAGTATTTT. This sequence encodes CASSQAGAQVVTQYF. The full variable domain, completed using reference TRBV25-1 and TRBJ2-3, is EADIYQTPRYLVIGTGKKITLECSQTMGHDKMYWYQQDPGMELHLIHYSYGVNSTEKGDLSSESTVSRIRTEHFPLTLESARPSHTSQYLCASSQAGAQVVTQYFGPGTRLTVL.